A selection of T cell receptor beta chains follows, all from one sample in a study of long-term antiretroviral therapy in people with HIV. Using immunoSEQ multiplex PCR, the repertoire was profiled, and TCRdb retains in-frame clones only, with some absent. The sample has 15,000 to 20,000 clones, approximately 80% seen once. The sequencing used unsorted PBMCs, collected just before starting antiretroviral therapy. These receptors originate from a man aged 35 to 55 with HIV. The CDR3 runs from the conserved cysteine through the conserved F or W. A D gene is named only where the DNA matches it firmly. Rows may omit the clone size; those that give it use once, few, many or a size class.

j_call	clone_size	v_call	cdr3_length	d_call	cdr3_nt	cdr3_aa
TRBJ2-1	.	TRBV6-4	15	TRBD2	TGTGCCAGCAGCTTGCGGGGGGCTCTATCCAATGAGCAGTTCTTC	CASSLRGALSNEQFF
TRBJ2-2	.	TRBV19	12	.	TGTGCCAGTAGTACGTACACCGGGGAGCTGTTTTTT	CASSTYTGELFF
TRBJ2-3	.	TRBV7-9	17	TRBD2	TGTGCCAGCAGCGCATGGACTAGCGGGAGAGGGGCAGATACGCAGTATTTT	CASSAWTSGRGADTQYF
TRBJ2-7	.	TRBV19	14	.	TGTGCCAGTAGTATGGCACAGGGACCCTACGAGCAGTACTTC	CASSMAQGPYEQYF
TRBJ2-1	once	TRBV29-1	14	.	TGCAGCGTCGACAGGCACGTATACTACAATGAGCAGTTCTTC	CSVDRHVYYNEQFF
TRBJ2-1	.	TRBV6-4	16	TRBD2	TGTGCCAGCAGTTCGAACGGGGGGGGGTCCTACAATGAGCAGTTCTTC	CASSSNGGGSYNEQFF
TRBJ2-2	.	TRBV30	14	.	TGTGCCTGGAGTCAAGGGTCTAGTGGCGGGGAGCTGTTTTTT	CAWSQGSSGGELFF
TRBJ1-3	.	TRBV11-2	14	.	TGTGCCAGCGGACCAGCTTCCTCTGGAAACACCATATATTTT	CASGPASSGNTIYF
TRBJ1-5	few	TRBV6-6	15	.	TGTGCCAGCAGTAGGGGGAGGGAAAGTAATCAGCCCCAGCATTTT	CASSRGRESNQPQHF
TRBJ2-7	.	TRBV6-6	14	.	TGTGCCAGCAGTGGTCAGGACGGAAATTACGAGCAGTACTTC	CASSGQDGNYEQYF
TRBJ1-3	few	TRBV7-9	16	.	TGTGCCAGCAGCTATTCCGGGACAAACTCTGGAAACACCATATATTTT	CASSYSGTNSGNTIYF
TRBJ1-4	.	TRBV29-1	14	TRBD1	TGCAGCGGCGGGGGACAGGGGATCAATGAAAAACTGTTTTTT	CSGGGQGINEKLFF
TRBJ2-7	.	TRBV27	16	.	TGTGCCAGCAGTTTGAATCCCGAGGTCCCCACCTACGAGCAGTACTTC	CASSLNPEVPTYEQYF
TRBJ2-2	.	TRBV19	13	.	TGTGCCAGTTACAGGCAATTCACCGGGGAGCTGTTTTTT	CASYRQFTGELFF
TRBJ1-5	.	TRBV19	15	.	TGTGCCAGTAGGACAGCGGCACGGGGCAATCAGCCCCAGCATTTT	CASRTAARGNQPQHF
TRBJ2-1	.	TRBV10-2	15	.	TGCGCCAGCAGTACCGGGACACCCTCCTACAATGAGCAGTTCTTC	CASSTGTPSYNEQFF
TRBJ2-3	.	TRBV13	17	TRBD1	TGTGCCAGCAGCTTAGCCCTTGGACAGGGAATACTGGCTACGCAGTATTTT	CASSLALGQGILATQYF
TRBJ2-7	.	TRBV12-5	13	.	TGTGCTAGTGGTATGGGTCCTTACTACGAGCAGTACTTC	CASGMGPYYEQYF
TRBJ2-1	.	TRBV5-1	18	TRBD2	TGCGCCAGCAGCTTGGCGTGGGCGACTAGCGGGAGATACAATGAGCAGTTCTTC	CASSLAWATSGRYNEQFF
TRBJ2-7	.	TRBV4-1	11	.	TGCGCCAGCAGCGAAAACAACGAGCAGTACTTC	CASSENNEQYF
TRBJ1-4	.	TRBV4-2	18	.	TGTGCCAGCAGCCAAGATATGATCGGGGCGGCAACTAATGAAAAACTGTTTTTT	CASSQDMIGAATNEKLFF
TRBJ1-1	.	TRBV13	13	.	TGTGCCAGCAGCTTAGGCCTAACCGAGGGAGCTTTCTTT	CASSLGLTEGAFF
TRBJ2-3	.	TRBV7-9	15	.	TGTGCCAGCAGCTTACAAGGGCAGGGCACAGATACGCAGTATTTT	CASSLQGQGTDTQYF
TRBJ1-1	.	TRBV12-5	17	TRBD1	TGTGCTAGTGGTTTGGCTATCCGGGACAGGGACTCTCCTGAAGCTTTCTTT	CASGLAIRDRDSPEAFF
TRBJ1-2	.	TRBV7-2	14	.	TGTGCCAGCAGCCCCGGGCCCGACCCCCATGGCTACACCTTC	CASSPGPDPHGYTF
TRBJ2-3	.	TRBV5-4	15	.	TGTGCCAGCAGCTCCGGGACTGGCGTAACTTCTACGCAGTATTTT	CASSSGTGVTSTQYF
TRBJ1-1	.	TRBV7-2	14	TRBD1	TGTGCCAGCAGCTGGAGGGGGCTTCGAACTGAAGCTTTCTTT	CASSWRGLRTEAFF
TRBJ2-1	.	TRBV5-1	16	.	TGCGCCAGCAGCTCTAGCGCCCCGAGCTCCTACAATGAGCAGTTCTTC	CASSSSAPSSYNEQFF
TRBJ2-7	.	TRBV19	15	TRBD1	TGTGCCAGTAGTCCCGGGACAGGGTCTCCCCACGAGCAGTACTTC	CASSPGTGSPHEQYF
TRBJ1-1	.	TRBV11-2	14	.	TGTGCCAGCAGCTCCATGTCACAGAACACTGAAGCTTTCTTT	CASSSMSQNTEAFF
TRBJ2-7	.	TRBV5-1	13	.	TGCGCCAGCAGCTTGTTGACCACTAGGGAGCAGTACTTC	CASSLLTTREQYF
TRBJ1-3	.	TRBV6-5	15	.	TGTGCCAGCACGCGAGCATGGGGGTCTGGAAACACCATATATTTT	CASTRAWGSGNTIYF